This T cell receptor beta chain was obtained from a study of identical twins. The study's findings and limits: Conclusions were drawn cross-sectionally by statistical analysis, without following the same donors.

Everyone who donated was a healthy Caucasian. With template switching, a universal primer site was added, and the cDNA carried unique molecular identifiers. TCRdb ran MiXCR on the 5' RACE reads and lists one entry per CDR3 protein. In the table there are 700,000 or so distinct CDR3 sequences, under 9% of which are singletons. Regarding this clonotype: What it binds is not known.

V dropped 7 bases and J dropped 3; count of bases not matched to a gene: 9. Germline V CDR1 and CDR2: MNHNY, SVGAGI (reference sequence). The CDR3 has 16 residues. These data were also filed under a second study, of yellow fever vaccine responses in identical twins.

This chain joins TRBV6-6 and TRBJ2-3, with 11 bases aligning to TRBD2. Sequencing input: PBMCs. The sequence was collected from a woman aged 18 to 35 in good health. CDR3 region: CASKPSGRTGTDTQYF. In DNA, the CDR3 is TGTGCCAGCAAGCCTAGCGGGAGGACGGGTACAGATACGCAGTATTTT.